The present T cell receptor beta chain was sequenced within a study of T cells in Graves' hyperthyroidism and ophthalmopathy. The investigators amplified TCR beta CDR3 regions from RNA transcripts. RT-PCR in the first round (using the HTBI primer set) targeted the TCR CDR3. TCRdb used MiXCR to reprocess the multiplex PCR reads, holding one entry per CDR3 protein. The table has roughly 500,000 distinct CDR3 sequences, 24% seen once. It was uncontrolled infection, other autoimmune disease, pregnancy or lactation that excluded patients. The sample holds many counts of this clonotype. Its target is not known. Points from the study as a whole: A model using 13 V-J features told ophthalmopathy apart from stable hyperthyroidism.

The germline CDR1 and CDR2 sequences are SEHNR and FQNEAQ (reference sequence). The CDR3 spans 14 residues. Trimming removed 5 bases at V and 3 bases at J, with 14 bases between. This clonotype originated in a woman aged 25 to 39 with Graves' ophthalmopathy. What was sequenced was blood. The chain carries TRBV7-9 and TRBJ2-7; D gene ambiguous. The CDR3 bases are TGTGCCAGCAGCGACGTCGGACGAGACTACGAGCAGTACTTC. Protein: CASSDVGRDYEQYF. Variable domain in full (rest from reference TRBV7-9 and TRBJ2-7): DTGVSQNPRHKITKRGQNVTFRCDPISEHNRLYWYRQTLGQGPEFLTYFQNEAQLEKSRLLSDRFSAERPKGSFSTLEIQRTEQGDSAMYLCASSDVGRDYEQYFGPGTRLTVT.